The 30 T cell receptor beta chains listed next were all sequenced from one sample in a study of shared clonotypes between healthy human individuals. The naive CD8 population came from CD45RO-negative cells selected for CCR7, without terminally differentiated effector memory CD45RA+ cells. TCRdb's copy holds only in-frame clones and misses some; the assay was immunoSEQ multiplex PCR. The repertoire holds approximately 840,000 clones, 90% to 97% seen once, with about 0.25% in the top ten. The sample taken for sequencing was naive CD8+ T cells sorted from blood. These receptor sequences come from a man in his thirties or forties in good health.

The chain recombines TRBV7-6 with TRBJ2-7; unclear D gene. CDR3 size: 13 residues. V lost 5 bases, J lost 1 base, and 9 bases lay in between. Germline CDR1 reads SGHVS; CDR2 reads FNYEAQ. CDR3 protein: CASSMRQSYEQYF. CDR3 in DNA: TGTGCCAGCAGCATGAGACAATCCTACGAGCAGTACTTC.

This chain joins TRBV2 and TRBJ2-2, with D perhaps matching TRBD1 or TRBD2 (5 bases each). Germline lookup yields CDR1 SNHLY and CDR2 FYNNEI. The CDR3 has 18 residues. V lost 7 bases to trimming and J lost 0 bases, with 21 bases between them. The CDR3 DNA reads as TGTGCCAGCAACACCCTTTGGGACGGGCGATCGAACACCGGGGAGCTGTTTTTT. Translation: CASNTLWDGRSNTGELFF.

The chain's CDR3 is CAWRPGTGYEQYF. For the CDR3, the DNA is TGTGCCTGGAGGCCCGGGACAGGCTACGAGCAGTACTTC. The chain couples TRBV30 to TRBJ2-7, with 8 bases fitting TRBD1. This CDR3 contains 13 residues. Per the germline V gene, CDR1 is GTSNPN and CDR2 is SVGIG (reference sequence). With V trimmed by 3 bases and J by 3 bases, 4 bases remained unmatched.

J is TRBJ2-2 and V is TRBV30, with 7 bases identical to TRBD1. This CDR3 is built from 14 residues. Looked up from germline, CDR1 is GTSNPN and CDR2 is SVGIG (reference sequence). V lost 8 bases and J lost 4; bases outside the gene matches: 10. CDR3 bases: TGTGCCAAGATCCGGGACAGCGGCACCGGGGAGCTGTTTTTT. Its protein is CAKIRDSGTGELFF.

V gene TRBV7-9 combines with J gene TRBJ2-7, with a tentative D call TRBD2 (6 bases). V was cut by 6 bases and J by 2 bases, with 14 bases left in between. Per germline, CDR1 SEHNR and CDR2 FQNEAQ (reference sequence). The CDR3 is made up of 14 amino acids. CDR3 sequence reads: CASSPSGPTYEQYF. In DNA, the CDR3 is TGTGCCAGCAGTCCCAGCGGGCCAACCTACGAGCAGTACTTC.

The rearrangement uses TRBV28 and TRBJ2-6; D not certain. V lost 5 bases and J 2 bases, leaving 1 base between the germline ends. The CDR3 runs to 12 residues. CDR1 MDHEN and CDR2 SYDVKM come from the germline V gene. The CDR3 protein is CASSPGANVLTF. As DNA, the CDR3 is TGTGCCAGCAGTCCTGGGGCCAACGTCCTGACTTTC.

V is TRBV2 and J is TRBJ1-2; D unresolved. The CDR3 spans 10 residues. Per the germline V gene, CDR1 is SNHLY and CDR2 is FYNNEI. V was clipped by 8 bases and J by 4 bases, with 5 bases between them. The CDR3, as DNA: TGTGCCAGCGAGGGCTATGGCTACACCTTC. It is translated as CASEGYGYTF.

This chain uses TRBV7-8 with TRBJ2-7; D call uncertain. There are 16 residues in the CDR3. Germline-derived CDR1 and CDR2 are SGHVS and FQNEAQ. V lost 0 bases and J 6 bases, leaving 18 bases between the germline ends. The CDR3 bases are TGTGCCAGCAGCTTAGCGGCAAATGTGGTCTCCCTCGAGCAGTACTTC. Its protein product is CASSLAANVVSLEQYF.

The rearrangement links TRBV27 to TRBJ2-1; D gene ambiguous. The CDR3 contains 13 residues. V lost 2 bases and J lost 4, with 6 bases in between. Germline values: CDR1 MNHEY, CDR2 SMNVEV (reference sequence). CDR3: CASSLVKYNEQFF. The CDR3 DNA reads TGTGCCAGCAGTTTAGTGAAGTACAATGAGCAGTTCTTC.

This clone came up once. CDR3 bases: TGTGCCAGCAGCTTAGCATCAGATGAGCAGTTCTTC. Its protein is CASSLASDEQFF. This chain uses TRBV7-9 with TRBJ2-1; no clear D gene. V gave up 0 bases and J gave up 8 bases, with 5 bases separating them. CDR1 is SEHNR and CDR2 is FQNEAQ in the germline V gene (reference sequence). This CDR3 contains 12 residues.

V is TRBV6-1 and J is TRBJ2-7, with D perhaps TRBD1 (6 bases). From germline, CDR1 is MNHNS and CDR2 SASEGT. The CDR3 covers 14 residues. V was trimmed by 3 bases and J by 4 bases, leaving 13 bases between them. The CDR3 DNA is TGTGCCAGCAGTGACATGGACAGATTGTACGAGCAGTACTTC. Translating gives CASSDMDRLYEQYF.

CDR3 residues: CASSSTFGDTWTYEQYF. The CDR3 DNA sequence: TGTGCCAGCAGTTCGACCTTCGGGGACACCTGGACCTACGAGCAGTACTTC. This chain connects TRBV11-3 to TRBJ2-7; D is possibly TRBD1 (6 bases). The germline V and J ends were trimmed by 6 bases and 2 bases, with 23 bases remaining between them. CDR3 length: 17 amino acids. CDR1 and CDR2 from the germline V gene are SGHNT and YENEEA.

This sequence joins TRBV11-2 and TRBJ2-1; tentatively, D is TRBD2 (6 bases). Trimming cost V 3 bases and J 1 base, with 13 bases left between them. The CDR3 sequence is 16 residues long. From germline, CDR1 is SGHAT and CDR2 FQNNGV. The chain's CDR3 is CASSLGTGVSYNEQFF. The CDR3 DNA is TGTGCCAGCAGCTTGGGCACGGGGGTTTCCTACAATGAGCAGTTCTTC.

This chain links TRBV7-2 with TRBJ2-3; TRBD2 is a possible D gene (6 bases). Trimming pared 5 bases from V and 0 bases from J, leaving 18 bases between. CDR1 and CDR2 (germline): SGHTA, FQGNSA. This CDR3 has 17 residues. The CDR3 region has the DNA TGTGCCAGCAGCCACGGGCGGGGTAGCGGAAGCACAGATACGCAGTATTTT. This codes for CASSHGRGSGSTDTQYF.

The V gene is TRBV7-8, the J gene TRBJ1-5, with D maybe TRBD1 (6 bases). Germline lookup yields CDR1 SGHVS and CDR2 FQNEAQ. The CDR3 has 17 residues. Between the trimmed V and J ends, which lost 1 base and 0 bases, there was a span of 13 bases. Here the CDR3 reads CASSLGGGLGSNQPQHF. The CDR3 nucleotides are TGTGCCAGCAGCTTAGGAGGGGGGCTGGGTAGCAATCAGCCCCAGCATTTT. The complete variable domain, with remaining parts taken from reference TRBV7-8 and TRBJ1-5, reads GAGVSQSPRYKVAKRGQDVALRCDPISGHVSLFWYQQALGQGPEFLTYFQNEAQLDKSGLPSDRFFAERPEGSVSTLKIQRTQQEDSAVYLCASSLGGGLGSNQPQHFGDGTRLSIL.

A note on this clone: Distinct nucleotide sequences in the sample also encode this CDR3. The rearrangement uses TRBV27 and TRBJ2-1; D is perhaps TRBD2 (5 bases). Germline CDR1 MNHEY, CDR2 SMNVEV (reference sequence). The length of the CDR3 is 11 residues. V lost 8 bases to trimming and J lost 5 bases, with 7 bases between them. CDR3 residues: CASGLHNEQFF. The CDR3 DNA reads TGTGCCAGCGGACTGCACAATGAGCAGTTCTTC.

The CDR3 loop is CASSPFSSSYEQYF. CDR3 nucleotide sequence: TGTGCCAGCAGCCCCTTCTCCAGCTCCTACGAGCAGTACTTC. This sequence joins TRBV9 and TRBJ2-7; D is uncertain. V was cut by 4 bases and J by 0 bases, with 11 bases left in between. The CDR3 length is 14 residues. From germline, CDR1 is SGDLS and CDR2 YYNGEE. Together with reference TRBV9 and TRBJ2-7, the CDR3 gives the full variable domain: DSGVTQTPKHLITATGQRVTLRCSPRSGDLSVYWYQQSLDQGLQFLIQYYNGEERAKGNILERFSAQQFPDLHSELNLSSLELGDSALYFCASSPFSSSYEQYFGPGTRLTVT.

With regard to this clone: Other DNA sequences in this sample translate to the same CDR3. The CDR3: CASGLSLSEQFF. The CDR3 coding sequence is TGTGCTAGTGGTTTGAGTTTATCTGAGCAGTTCTTC. J is TRBJ2-1 and V is TRBV12-5, with D hard to call. The V end lost 2 bases, the J end lost 9 bases, and 8 bases lay between the germline ends. This CDR3 comprises 12 residues. CDR1 and CDR2 (germline): LGHNT, FRNRAP.

There are a few counts of this clone. The rearrangement joins TRBV6-5 to TRBJ2-7; 9 positions match TRBD1. Germline loops: CDR1 MNHEY, CDR2 SVGAGI. The CDR3 runs to 13 residues. The ends lost 8 bases at V and 0 bases at J; junction bases unmatched: 2. CDR3 bases: TGTGCCAGCCAGGACAGGGGCTCCTACGAGCAGTACTTC. It is translated as CASQDRGSYEQYF.

The CDR3 DNA reads TGTGCCAGCAGCCAAACCTCAGACCCTCTTATGACCCAGTACTTC. Translating gives CASSQTSDPLMTQYF. This chain links TRBV14 with TRBJ2-5; D is unresolved. The CDR3 runs to 15 residues. The V end lost 2 bases, the J end lost 7 bases, and 17 bases lay between the germline ends. CDR1 SGHDN and CDR2 FVKESK come from the germline V gene.

The gene calls are TRBV7-9 and TRBJ2-3; 10 bases match TRBD1. This CDR3 region has 16 residues. Per germline, CDR1 SEHNR and CDR2 FQNEAQ (reference sequence). V lost 6 bases, J lost 6 bases, and 12 bases stayed unmatched. The CDR3 region is CASRQGQGREADTQYF. CDR3 coding DNA: TGTGCCAGCAGACAGGGACAGGGGAGAGAGGCGGATACGCAGTATTTT.

V is TRBV21-1 and J is TRBJ2-7; TRBD2 is the table's D call, not checked against the DNA. TRBV21-1 is described as a pseudogene. The CDR3 contains 14 residues. The CDR3 region has the DNA TGTGCCAGCAGCAAACGGTGGAGCTCCTACGAGCAGTACTTC. Its protein product is CASSKRWSSYEQYF.

The gene calls are TRBV28 and TRBJ1-5; no firm D call. The CDR3 is 11 amino acids. Trimming took 6 bases from V and 8 from J, leaving 8 bases between them. Germline V gene sequence: CDR1 MDHEN, CDR2 SYDVKM. The CDR3 protein is CASSGMEPQHF. The CDR3 DNA is TGTGCCAGCAGCGGCATGGAGCCCCAGCATTTT.

V usage is TRBV28 and J usage is TRBJ2-3; possible D gene TRBD2, 5 bases. Trimming pared 3 bases from V and 4 bases from J, leaving 14 bases between. Per the germline V gene, CDR1 is MDHEN and CDR2 is SYDVKM. This CDR3 comprises 15 residues. The CDR3 sequence is CASSFLRKGADTQYF. The CDR3 nucleotides read TGTGCCAGCAGTTTTCTAAGGAAGGGAGCAGATACGCAGTATTTT.

About this clone itself: A read error may account for a junction end that differs from germline. This chain links TRBV27 with TRBJ2-7, with D perhaps TRBD1 or TRBD2 (5 bases each). Germline CDR1 MNHEY, CDR2 SMNVEV (reference sequence). This CDR3 comprises 13 residues. The CDR3 sequence: CASSFRGSHEQYF. In nucleotides, the CDR3 is TGTGCCAGCAGTTTCCGGGGCTCCCACGAGCAGTACTTC.

This sequence joins TRBV30 and TRBJ1-5; the D gene is possibly TRBD1 (5 bases). The CDR3 spans 13 residues. V shed 5 bases and J shed 0 bases, with 8 bases lying between them. Germline lookup yields CDR1 GTSNPN and CDR2 SVGIG (reference sequence). CDR3: CAWGTDSNQPQHF. CDR3 in DNA: TGTGCCTGGGGGACGGATAGCAATCAGCCCCAGCATTTT.

The CDR3 is CASSFSGTETYNEQFF. CDR3 sequence (DNA): TGTGCCAGCAGTTTCTCCGGGACGGAGACCTACAATGAGCAGTTCTTC. The chain uses TRBV27 and TRBJ2-1; D could derive from TRBD1 or TRBD2 (5 bases each). The CDR3 sequence is 16 residues long. V gave up 3 bases and J gave up 2 bases, with 14 bases separating them. Germline CDR1 MNHEY, CDR2 SMNVEV (reference sequence).

J is TRBJ2-1 and V is TRBV2; 13 bases agree with TRBD2. This CDR3 region has 14 residues. Unmatched junction bases numbered 7, after V lost 11 bases and J lost 6 bases. CDR1 and CDR2 (germline): SNHLY, FYNNEI. CDR3 in DNA: TGTGCCGGGACTAGCGGGATCATTGTCAATGAGCAGTTCTTC. Translation gives CAGTSGIIVNEQFF.

The chain has TRBV29-1 and TRBJ2-3; a weak D match, TRBD2 (6 bases). The CDR3 covers 17 residues. V was shortened by 0 bases and J by 4 bases, with 20 bases between the two germline ends. Germline CDR1 reads SQVTM; CDR2 reads ANQGSEA. CDR3 coding DNA: TGCAGCGTTGAAGAATTGGGAGGATCGGTCGGCGCAGATACGCAGTATTTT. This sequence encodes CSVEELGGSVGADTQYF.

The sample holds one count of this clone. The chain links TRBV2 to TRBJ2-5, with a weak D call TRBD2 (6 bases). CDR1 SNHLY and CDR2 FYNNEI come from the germline V gene. The CDR3 spans 16 residues. Trimming left V 0 bases short and J 4 bases short, with 15 bases between. For the CDR3, the DNA is TGTGCCAGCAGTGAAGCGCTTCGGGGGTTAGGAGAGACCCAGTACTTC. It specifies CASSEALRGLGETQYF.